This T cell receptor beta chain was identified during a study of blood T cell repertoires in COVID-19 (dated by TCRdb to 2020 to 2021). Background for the entire study: The collaborator samples originated in the United States, Italy and Spain and spanned the acute and convalescent phases of COVID-19. Deeply sampled blood TCRbeta repertoires from subjects exposed to, actively infected with, or recovered from COVID-19 were included in the dataset. The sample metadata nearly always contained a de-identified subject ID, COVID-19 status, age in years and sex. The material from the prospective study consisted of cDNA or gDNA derived from T cells, B-cell-depleted T cells, or PBMCs. Where available, HLA class I and class II types were taken from metadata supplied by the sample provider and were not determined by assay-based typing. Samples came from the ongoing ImmuneRACE study (first 160 participants) plus 1,254 subjects from 6 global collaborators. A freely available public database, intended as a resource for researchers studying the immune response to SARS-CoV-2, is where the repertoires were released.

Note on this clone: Its antigen has not been determined. It has no much larger one-base neighbor in the sample; base qualities were not kept.

Broader findings and caveats from the paper: How much clinical and demographic metadata was included differed by source and by participant, and the metadata was provided uncurated.

TCRbeta CDR3 regions were amplified from genomic DNA using the immunoSEQ Assay, a bias-controlled multiplex PCR. The study's own analysis went as follows. Within the assay, amplification of reference gene primers was used to estimate how many nucleated cells each sample contained. To quantify the absolute abundance of each unique TCRbeta CDR3 rearrangement, sequence reads were collapsed and filtered. For each sample, productive Simpson clonality was calculated as the square root of Simpson's diversity index over productive rearrangements. TCRdb's version of the immuneACCESS table is confined to in-frame rearrangements and falls short of the full clone set. An unresolved V gene accounts for under half of the shortfall where checked; the remainder is of unknown origin. That table furnishes V, J and clone size, whereas the DNA furnished D and trimming. A total of about 80,000 clones appear in this sample, roughly four fifths of them only once. Around 12% of the sample comes from the top ten.

Including cysteine and phenylalanine, the CDR3 has 16 amino acids. CDR3 DNA is the only sequence kept; it has 48 bases, read in frame from the first base. Reading the germline V gene gives CDR1 SGHRS and CDR2 YFSETQ. Ends trimmed: V by 3 bases, J by 8 bases; bases unmatched to a gene: 11. The collaborating institutions used their own protocols to collect whole blood in K2EDTA tubes. Collaborator samples were shipped for TCRbeta analysis as frozen whole blood, isolated PBMCs, or DNA extracted from either sample type. The chain joins TRBV5-1 to TRBJ1-2; 12 central bases correspond to TRBD1. This receptor was obtained from a human donor in a cohort sampled during active COVID-19. Source material: peripheral blood. The CDR3 region has the sequence CASSSGQGAESGGYTF. DNA sequence: TGCGCCAGCAGCTCGGGACAGGGGGCGGAATCGGGCGGCTACACCTTC.